These T cell receptor beta chains were read from a single sample in a study of blood T cell repertoires in COVID-19. Some clones are missing from TCRdb's copy, which holds only in-frame ones; the method was immunoSEQ multiplex PCR. The sample has a few hundred thousand clones, approximately 86% seen once. The sample taken for sequencing was peripheral blood. All receptors come from a woman between 45 and 60 years old who had recovered from COVID-19. CDR3s include the opening cysteine and the closing phenylalanine or tryptophan. The D gene is left open where the match is weak. Only part of the rows carry a size: once, few, many, or a class if the clone is expanded.

CDR3 | DNA | D | J | V | size
CASSSVVEARGELFF | TGTGCCAGCAGCTCGGTTGTGGAGGCACGAGGGGAGCTGTTTTTT | NA | TRBJ2-2 | TRBV7-2 | few
CASSLSPSTETQYF | TGTGCCAGCAGCTTATCCCCTAGCACGGAGACCCAGTACTTC | NA | TRBJ2-5 | TRBV11-2 | NA
CASSAPGDVGYTF | TGTGCCAGCAGTGCTCCAGGGGACGTTGGCTACACCTTC | NA | TRBJ1-2 | TRBV28 | NA
CASSSTTGARRNEQFF | TGTGCCAGCAGCTCGACCACAGGGGCAAGGAGGAATGAGCAGTTCTTC | TRBD1 | TRBJ2-1 | TRBV9 | NA
CSVEDQPYTDTQYF | TGCAGCGTTGAAGATCAACCCTACACAGATACGCAGTATTTT | NA | TRBJ2-3 | TRBV29-1 | once
CASGGIASETQYF | TGCGCCAGCGGTGGAATAGCTTCGGAGACCCAGTACTTC | NA | TRBJ2-5 | TRBV5-1 | NA
CASSGTAPAGELFF | TGCGCCAGCAGTGGGACAGCCCCAGCCGGGGAGCTGTTTTTT | TRBD1 | TRBJ2-2 | TRBV5-1 | NA
CASRLTGGDEQFF | TGTGCCAGCAGGCTGACAGGGGGCGATGAGCAGTTCTTC | TRBD1 | TRBJ2-1 | TRBV2 | once
CASSQRIRVASGRGEQFF | TGTGCCAGCAGCCAACGGATTAGGGTGGCTAGCGGTCGTGGTGAGCAGTTCTTC | TRBD2 | TRBJ2-1 | TRBV6-2/TRBV6-3 | NA
CASSTSPNGGYTF | TGTGCCAGCAGCACCTCCCCCAACGGTGGCTACACCTTC | NA | TRBJ1-2 | TRBV7-9 | NA
CASSPGQGRAWGEKLFF | TGTGCCAGCAGCCCCGGACAGGGCCGTGCGTGGGGTGAAAAACTGTTTTTT | TRBD1 | TRBJ1-4 | TRBV28 | few
CAISESAGTNSPLHF | TGTGCCATCAGTGAGTCAGCAGGCACCAATTCACCCCTCCACTTT | NA | TRBJ1-6 | TRBV10-3 | once
CASSQQRTSNSYEQYF | TGCGCCAGCAGCCAACAAAGGACTAGCAACTCCTACGAGCAGTACTTC | TRBD2 | TRBJ2-7 | TRBV4-1 | NA
CASSLRVMNTEAFF | TGTGCCAGCAGTTTGCGGGTTATGAACACTGAAGCTTTCTTT | NA | TRBJ1-1 | TRBV28 | NA
CASSEHRGSEKLFF | TGTGCCAGCAGTGAACACAGGGGGAGTGAAAAACTGTTTTTT | TRBD1 | TRBJ1-4 | TRBV25-1 | NA
CALQGATYEQYF | TGTGCCTTACAGGGGGCTACCTACGAGCAGTACTTC | TRBD1 | TRBJ2-7 | TRBV30 | once
CASSETGWRNEAFF | TGTGCCAGCAGTGAGACAGGGTGGAGGAATGAAGCTTTCTTT | TRBD1 | TRBJ1-1 | TRBV28 | NA
CASSLEAGIISYGYTF | TGTGCCAGCAGCTTGGAGGCAGGGATAATTAGCTATGGCTACACCTTC | NA | TRBJ1-2 | TRBV5-5 | NA
CASSRSAGTPNIQYF | TGTGCCAGCAGCCGCTCAGCGGGCACCCCGAACATTCAGTACTTC | NA | TRBJ2-4 | TRBV7-2 | NA
CATFPGQGSSNTGELFF | TGTGCCACGTTTCCGGGACAGGGGTCGTCGAACACCGGGGAGCTGTTTTTT | TRBD1 | TRBJ2-2 | TRBV24-1 | NA
CASSLDRGPGELFF | TGTGCCAGCAGCTTAGACAGGGGACCCGGGGAGCTGTTTTTT | TRBD1 | TRBJ2-2 | TRBV7-2 | NA
CASSFYISGQVAYNEQFF | TGCGCCAGCAGCTTTTATATCTCTGGACAGGTGGCCTACAATGAGCAGTTCTTC | TRBD1 | TRBJ2-1 | TRBV5-1 | NA
CASSPWTGGFPETQYF | TGTGCCAGCAGTCCCTGGACAGGGGGGTTTCCAGAGACCCAGTACTTC | TRBD1 | TRBJ2-5 | TRBV6-2/TRBV6-3 | NA